The next 5 T cell receptor beta chains were all read from a single sample in a study of Graves' ophthalmopathy and Graves' hyperthyroidism (dated by TCRdb to 2017 to 2018). The instrument was an Illumina HiSeq 2000. For repertoire sequencing, the TCR beta CDR3 regions were amplified from RNA transcripts. The first round of RT-PCR was done with HTBI primers and the Qiagen OneStep RT-PCR kit, and was followed by a second round of multiplex PCR, then size selection and purification. Starting from the raw public reads, TCRdb applied fastp trimming at Q25, assembled clones with MiXCR and retained in-frame beta chains. Rows merge per CDR3 protein into single entries with the most common DNA and genes. Across this sample there are a few hundred thousand distinct CDR3 sequences, with approximately 21% seen only once. Together, the top ten hold roughly 3% of the sample. The sample consisted of peripheral blood. These receptors were taken from a woman younger than 35 with stable Graves' hyperthyroidism. Donor details come from another sample of the same person, matched by shared clones.

This clonotype showed up many times. The rearrangement joins TRBV27 to TRBJ2-2, with D unclear. Germline V gives CDR1 MNHEY, CDR2 SMNVEV (reference sequence). CDR3 length: 13 amino acids. V lost 5 bases and J 8 bases, leaving 12 bases between the germline ends. CDR3: CASSQDPTGELFF. CDR3 sequence (DNA): TGTGCCAGCAGTCAGGACCCGACGGGGGAGCTGTTTTTT.

The chain combines TRBV20-1 with TRBJ2-7; 12 nucleotides line up with TRBD2. The V segment lost 6 bases and the J segment 2 bases; nucleotides outside the gene matches: 5. The CDR3 has 14 amino acids. Germline V gene data show CDR1 as DFQATT and CDR2 as SNEGSKA (reference sequence). In DNA, the CDR3 is TGCAGTGCCGGCCTAGCGGGAGGGCCCTACGAGCAGTACTTC. It is translated as CSAGLAGGPYEQYF.

Comment on this clonotype: A much larger clone differs from this one at a single base, so this may be a read error. The chain carries TRBV6-5 and TRBJ2-7, with 7 positions matching TRBD2. This CDR3 is 13 amino acids long. In germline, CDR1 is MNHEY, CDR2 SVGAGI. Trimming removed 8 bases from V and 6 bases from J; junction bases left unmatched: 10. CDR3 DNA: TGTGCCAGCGGTTTGGGGGGGGGTTCCGAGCAGTACTTC. This sequence encodes CASGLGGGSEQYF.

This clonotype appeared a few times. The chain combines TRBV6-2 or TRBV6-3 with TRBJ2-3; possibly TRBD1 for D (6 bases). The CDR3 consists of 12 residues. With 7 bases removed from V and 7 bases from J, the gap between germline ends came to 12 bases. Looked up from germline, CDR1 is MNHEY and CDR2 is SVGEGT. CDR3 amino acids: CASTQGGNTQYF. CDR3 in DNA: TGTGCCAGCACCCAAGGGGGAAATACGCAGTATTTT.

This sequence joins TRBV19 and TRBJ2-5, with D tentatively TRBD1 (6 bases). V was trimmed by 5 bases and J by 1 base, leaving 11 bases between them. There are 14 residues in the CDR3. Germline V gives CDR1 LNHDA, CDR2 SQIVND (reference sequence). CDR3 amino acids: CASSERTAQETQYF. The CDR3 bases are TGTGCCAGTAGTGAGCGGACAGCCCAAGAGACCCAGTACTTC.